This TCR beta chain was profiled in a study of CD8+ T cells in alopecia areata. Study results and limitations: Association of baseline CD8+ expansion with response is uncertain owing to one nonresponder. Tissue-resident alphabeta T cells belonging to normal skin likewise get sequenced within scalp specimens.

The treatment: oral pan-JAK inhibitor, 5-10 mg twice daily. Following RNA extraction, reverse transcription yielded cDNA that acted as the sequencing template. Only in-frame clones appear in the TCRdb table, and some are missing; sequencing was by immunoSEQ multiplex PCR. The sample has more than 130,000 clones, around four fifths seen once. Note on this clone: The antigen remains unidentified.

This CDR3 has 15 amino acids. Germline-derived CDR1 and CDR2 are MGHRA and YSYEKL. V was pared by 2 bases and J by 6 bases, with 11 bases between. The source is a human donor with alopecia areata. Sequencing used CD8+ T cells sorted from blood, obtained at week 4, from a patient treated with tofacitinib. V gene TRBV4-1 combines with J gene TRBJ1-6; D might be TRBD1 (5 bases). CDR3 protein: CASSQLAGGNSPLHF. In DNA, the CDR3 is TGCGCCAGCAGCCAACTGGCGGGGGGTAATTCACCCCTCCACTTT.